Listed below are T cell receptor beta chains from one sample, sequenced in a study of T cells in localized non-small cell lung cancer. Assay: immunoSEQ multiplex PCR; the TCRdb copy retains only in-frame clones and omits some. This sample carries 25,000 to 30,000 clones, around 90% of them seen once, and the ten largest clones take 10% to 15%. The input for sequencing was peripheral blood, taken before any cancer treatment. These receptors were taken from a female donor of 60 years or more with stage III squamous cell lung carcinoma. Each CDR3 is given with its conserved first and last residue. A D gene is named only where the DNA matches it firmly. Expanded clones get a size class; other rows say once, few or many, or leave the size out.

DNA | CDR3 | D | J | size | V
TGCGCCAGCAGCCAAGGGGAGACAGGGTCTGCCTACGAGCAGTACTTC | CASSQGETGSAYEQYF | TRBD1 | TRBJ2-7 | - | TRBV4-1
TGCAGCGTTGATAGGGCGGGGGGCCCCAATGAGCAGTTCTTC | CSVDRAGGPNEQFF | TRBD2 | TRBJ2-1 | - | TRBV29-1
TGTGCCAGCAGTTCAGGAGTAGGAGAGTCACCCCTCCACTTT | CASSSGVGESPLHF | - | TRBJ1-6 | - | TRBV2
TGTGCCACCGGAGCGGGGGTTCGCACAGATACGCAGTATTTT | CATGAGVRTDTQYF | TRBD2 | TRBJ2-3 | - | TRBV19
TGTGCCTGGGGGTCAGGGAGGAGGAATTCACCCCTCCACTTT | CAWGSGRRNSPLHF | - | TRBJ1-6 | - | TRBV30
TGTGCCAGCAGCCGTTCTCAAGAGACCCAGTACTTC | CASSRSQETQYF | - | TRBJ2-5 | - | TRBV7-2
TGTGCCAGCAGTTTACCAGCTAACTATGGCTACACCTTC | CASSLPANYGYTF | - | TRBJ1-2 | few | TRBV28
TGCGCCAGCAGCCAAGAATGGGATGGGGCAGGGTGGGCCGAGCAGTACTTC | CASSQEWDGAGWAEQYF | - | TRBJ2-7 | - | TRBV4-3
TGCGCCAGCAGCCAAAACCCACCCGAGACAGGGGTAAACATTCAGTACTTC | CASSQNPPETGVNIQYF | TRBD1 | TRBJ2-4 | - | TRBV4-1
TGTGCCAGCAGCTTATCCTCTGAAGCTTTCTTT | CASSLSSEAFF | - | TRBJ1-1 | - | TRBV7-9
TGTGCCATCAGAGGGGACAGGGGAAAAGAGACCCAGTACTTC | CAIRGDRGKETQYF | TRBD1 | TRBJ2-5 | - | TRBV10-3
TGTGCCAGCAGTGGCGGGATCATTAACTATGGCTACACCTTC | CASSGGIINYGYTF | - | TRBJ1-2 | few | TRBV28
TGTGCCACCCAAGGGGGGGGCTCCTACGAGCAGTACTTC | CATQGGGSYEQYF | - | TRBJ2-7 | - | TRBV27
TGCGCCAGCAGCCAAGTTGGGGGCCAGGGCTCAAAACTGTTTTTT | CASSQVGGQGSKLFF | - | TRBJ1-4 | - | TRBV4-1
TGCGCCAGCAGCTTGTTCGGGGGGGCCTACGAGCAGTACTTC | CASSLFGGAYEQYF | TRBD2 | TRBJ2-7 | - | TRBV5-1
TGTGCCAGCAGCGTAAGGGGGGGACAAACAGATACGCAGTATTTT | CASSVRGGQTDTQYF | - | TRBJ2-3 | - | TRBV9
TGTGCCAGCAGCCAAGTTCGAAGGTTAACATCTGGAAACACCATATATTTT | CASSQVRRLTSGNTIYF | - | TRBJ1-3 | - | TRBV28
TGTGCCAGCAGCTTAGGGGCGGGGGGCGATACGCAGTATTTT | CASSLGAGGDTQYF | TRBD2 | TRBJ2-3 | - | TRBV11-3
TGTGCCAGCAGCCGCACCTTCGGAAAAGCCTTGAACACTGAAGCTTTCTTT | CASSRTFGKALNTEAFF | - | TRBJ1-1 | - | TRBV14
TGTGCCAGCCGAGGACAGGGAAGGGGTGGAAACACCATATATTTT | CASRGQGRGGNTIYF | TRBD1 | TRBJ1-3 | - | TRBV27
TGCGCCAGCAGAATTAGTTTGGGGCAAGATACGCAGTATTTT | CASRISLGQDTQYF | - | TRBJ2-3 | - | TRBV5-1
TGTGCCAGCAGTAACTACAGAGACACCGGGGAGCTGTTTTTT | CASSNYRDTGELFF | - | TRBJ2-2 | - | TRBV6-4
TGTGCCAGCAGCTTAGGCGCTGGAAACACCATATATTTT | CASSLGAGNTIYF | - | TRBJ1-3 | - | TRBV7-9
TGTGCCAGCCATCAAGGGGGGACAGGACGATACGAGCAGTACTTC | CASHQGGTGRYEQYF | TRBD1 | TRBJ2-7 | - | TRBV28
TGTGCCAGCAGCCCCGACGGCCCAACTAATGAAAAACTGTTTTTT | CASSPDGPTNEKLFF | - | TRBJ1-4 | - | TRBV5-4
TGTGCCAGCAGTGATCCCCGGGTGGGACAGCGGCACAATGAGCAGTTCTTC | CASSDPRVGQRHNEQFF | TRBD1 | TRBJ2-1 | - | TRBV2
TGTGCCAGCAGCTCCGGGACAGGGGTCCGATATGAGCAGTTCTTC | CASSSGTGVRYEQFF | TRBD1 | TRBJ2-1 | - | TRBV7-9
TGTGCCTGGAGTGTAGGCAGTAACACTGAAGCTTTCTTT | CAWSVGSNTEAFF | - | TRBJ1-1 | - | TRBV30
TGTGCCAGTAGCTTAGATCTGACTAGCGGGCTTGAGCAGTTCTTC | CASSLDLTSGLEQFF | TRBD2 | TRBJ2-1 | - | TRBV11-2
TGTGCCAGCAGCTTAGTGAGGGACCAAGAGACCCAGTACTTC | CASSLVRDQETQYF | - | TRBJ2-5 | - | TRBV7-2
TGCAGCGTTGCCGGGGTCAGCGGGACCACCTACGAGCAGTACTTC | CSVAGVSGTTYEQYF | TRBD2 | TRBJ2-7 | few | TRBV29-1
TGCGCCAGCAGCTCGGGACTAGCGGGGGAGAGCTCCTACAATGAGCAGTTCTTC | CASSSGLAGESSYNEQFF | TRBD2 | TRBJ2-1 | - | TRBV5-1
TGTGCCAGCAGCTGGGGGCTGGCGAGAGAAGAGACCCAGTACTTC | CASSWGLAREETQYF | - | TRBJ2-5 | - | TRBV5-8
TGTGCCAGCAGCCTGGCTAGCGGGTCCCCGGAGCAGTTCTTC | CASSLASGSPEQFF | TRBD2 | TRBJ2-1 | - | TRBV5-4
TGTGCCAGCAGCTCGGGCCTAGGCGGGAGGGGCAATCAGCCCCAGCATTTT | CASSSGLGGRGNQPQHF | - | TRBJ1-5 | - | TRBV7-8
TGTGCCAGTAGTGGACCCGGGGGGCTAGCGGGGGGCACCGGGGAGCTGTTTTTT | CASSGPGGLAGGTGELFF | TRBD2 | TRBJ2-2 | few | TRBV19
TGTGCCAGCAGTGAAGCGAGGACAGGGGGATATGGCTACACCTTC | CASSEARTGGYGYTF | TRBD1 | TRBJ1-2 | - | TRBV6-1
TGTGCCAGCAGTTTAACCGGACTAGCCTACGAGCAGTACTTC | CASSLTGLAYEQYF | TRBD2 | TRBJ2-7 | - | TRBV27
TGTGCCAGTAGTACCGGGACGACGAATCAGCCCCAGCATTTT | CASSTGTTNQPQHF | - | TRBJ1-5 | - | TRBV19
TGTGCCAGCAGTTACTCCCCAGGGAACGAGCAGTACTTC | CASSYSPGNEQYF | - | TRBJ2-7 | - | TRBV6-5
TGCGCCAGCAGCTTGGGACAGGGCCAAAACGAGCAGTACTTC | CASSLGQGQNEQYF | TRBD1 | TRBJ2-7 | few | TRBV5-1
TGTGCCCACTCCTACGAGCAGTACTTC | CAHSYEQYF | - | TRBJ2-7 | - | TRBV10-3
TGTGCCAGTAGTATAGGGCACAGTGGCAATCAGCCCCAGCATTTT | CASSIGHSGNQPQHF | - | TRBJ1-5 | - | TRBV19
TGTGCCAGCAGCTTTGGGACAGGGGCCTACGAGCAGTACTTC | CASSFGTGAYEQYF | TRBD1 | TRBJ2-7 | - | TRBV5-6
TGTGCCTGGAGTAGGGGTTCACCCCTCCACTTT | CAWSRGSPLHF | - | TRBJ1-6 | - | TRBV30
TGTGCCAGCAGCGTAGAGGGCAGGGATGGCGGCTACACCTTC | CASSVEGRDGGYTF | - | TRBJ1-2 | - | TRBV9
TGTGCCAGCAGACGCGGGACAGGGCTAGAAGCTTTCTTT | CASRRGTGLEAFF | TRBD1 | TRBJ1-1 | - | TRBV6-5
TGCAGCCTGAGGGAGGGACGGGCCTACAATGAGCAGTTCTTC | CSLREGRAYNEQFF | TRBD2 | TRBJ2-1 | - | TRBV29-1
TGTGCTAGTGCGTTGGAGGGCATGCGGCGGTTCTTC | CASALEGMRRFF | - | TRBJ2-1 | - | TRBV12-5